This TCR beta chain was found in a study of T cell responses to AZD1222 COVID-19 vaccine. Study conclusions and caveats: Repertoires were obtained only post-peak T cell response.

Notes on this clone: Its antigen is unidentified.

V lost 5 bases and J lost 0, with 10 bases in between. The CDR3 length is 14 residues. Germline V gene data show CDR1 as SEHNR and CDR2 as FQNEAQ (reference sequence). TCRdb keeps only in-frame clones here, not all; method: immunoSEQ multiplex PCR. The repertoire has some 110,000 clones, 88% of them found once; the top ten carry about 10%. This chain connects TRBV7-9 to TRBJ2-5; D unclear. The source was peripheral blood, collected on day 0 of AZD1222 vaccination. This receptor was taken from an adult in good health. CDR3 DNA sequence: TGTGCCAGCAGCAGAGGACCCAACCAAGAGACCCAGTACTTC. As protein: CASSRGPNQETQYF.